These T cell receptor beta chains were read from a single sample in a study of T cells in Graves' hyperthyroidism and ophthalmopathy. Via MiXCR, TCRdb re-called the multiplex PCR reads, giving one row per CDR3 protein. The sample lists around 700,000 distinct CDR3 sequences, roughly a third seen once, with 30% to 40% in the top ten. Sequenced sample: blood. The receptor source for this set is a woman aged 40 to 55 with Graves' hyperthyroidism. Both conserved end residues are part of each CDR3. D genes are given only for firm matches. Size tells how often a clone was seen (once, few, many) or the class of an expanded clone, and some rows leave it out.

V	size	D	J	DNA	CDR3
TRBV20-1	many	NA	TRBJ1-2	TGCAGTGCTAGTCACAGCTTTCTAAACTATGGCTACACCTTC	CSASHSFLNYGYTF
TRBV11-3	NA	NA	TRBJ2-5	TGTGCCAGCAGCTTATCCCGGGGGCGTTGGGAGACCCAGTACTTC	CASSLSRGRWETQYF
TRBV4-1	many	TRBD1	TRBJ2-7	TGCGCCAGCAGCCGGGAACTACAGGGGATAGGGGCCTACGAGCAGTACTTC	CASSRELQGIGAYEQYF
TRBV12-3/TRBV12-4	few	NA	TRBJ1-5	TGTGCCAGCAGGCGACAGCAGCATCAGCCCCAGCATTTT	CASRRQQHQPQHF
TRBV7-9	NA	NA	TRBJ1-2	NA	CASSFYICSANRGGALYGYTF
TRBV10-2	many	NA	TRBJ2-7	TGCGCCAGCAGTGAGCCCTTAGCGCCAAGCTCCTACGAGCAGTACTTC	CASSEPLAPSSYEQYF
TRBV18	NA	NA	TRBJ2-7	TGTGCCAGCTCACCACTGGAAGGGTCATATAGGTTGGCGCAGTACTTC	CASSPLEGSYRLAQYF
TRBV20-1	many	NA	TRBJ1-2	TGCAGTGCTAGCACAATGGGTGGCTACACCTTC	CSASTMGGYTF
TRBV2	NA	NA	TRBJ1-5	TGTGCCAGCAGTGATAACAGAGACAGTAATCAGCCCCAGCATTTT	CASSDNRDSNQPQHF
TRBV10-3	NA	TRBD1	TRBJ2-7	TGTGCCAGCGAGAGACAGGACAGGGCCCACGAGCAGTACTTC	CASERQDRAHEQYF
TRBV10-3	once	TRBD2	TRBJ2-5	TGTGCCAGCAGTGAGCCACTAGCGGGAGAGACCCTGTACTTC	CASSEPLAGETLYF
TRBV6-5	NA	TRBD1	TRBJ1-3	TGTGCCAGCAGCCCCGGGACAGGTAGAAACACCATATATTTT	CASSPGTGRNTIYF
TRBV24-1	NA	TRBD1	TRBJ1-5	TGTGCCAGCAGTTATCAGGGGGCGGAATATAGCAATCAGCCCCAGCATTTT	CASSYQGAEYSNQPQHF
TRBV29-1	NA	NA	TRBJ1-2	TGCAGCAGATACAGGGAAGCGGACTATGGCTACACCTTC	CSRYREADYGYTF
TRBV4-3	few	NA	TRBJ2-2	TGCGCCAGCAGCGGCCGTGGGAGGCCAGAGGTGTTTTTT	CASSGRGRPEVFF
TRBV7-2	NA	NA	TRBJ2-1	TGTGCTAGCAGCTTAGCGAGAATAGAAGAGGGTCATGAGCAGTTCTTC	CASSLARIEEGHEQFF
TRBV15	few	NA	TRBJ2-5	TGTGCCACCAGCAGATTAGACGTCGGGACCCAGTACTTC	CATSRLDVGTQYF